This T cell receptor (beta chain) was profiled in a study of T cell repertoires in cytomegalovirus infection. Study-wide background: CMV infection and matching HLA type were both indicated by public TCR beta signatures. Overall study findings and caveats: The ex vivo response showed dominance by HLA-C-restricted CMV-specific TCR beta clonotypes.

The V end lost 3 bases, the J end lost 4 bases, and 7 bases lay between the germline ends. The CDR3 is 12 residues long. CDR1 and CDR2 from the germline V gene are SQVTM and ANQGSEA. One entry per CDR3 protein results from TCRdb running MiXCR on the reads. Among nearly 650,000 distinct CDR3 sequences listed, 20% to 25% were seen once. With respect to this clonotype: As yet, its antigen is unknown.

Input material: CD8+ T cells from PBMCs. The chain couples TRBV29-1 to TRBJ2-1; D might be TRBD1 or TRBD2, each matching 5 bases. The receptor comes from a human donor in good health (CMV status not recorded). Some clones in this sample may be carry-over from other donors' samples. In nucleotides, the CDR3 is TGCAGCGTTGAGGGGGTATACAATGAGCAGTTCTTC. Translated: CSVEGVYNEQFF.